This paragraph covers one TCR beta chain sequence. Study processing details: Estimated nucleated cell counts came from reference gene primer amplification. Measured with immunoSEQ multiplex PCR; TCRdb has only the in-frame clones, and not every one. The V and J calls and clone size were taken over from that table, and D and trimming were inferred from the DNA. The data show 200,000 or so clones, around 84% seen once. The entry originates in a study of blood T cell repertoires in COVID-19. Whole-study context: PBMCs, B-cell-depleted T cells, or T cells provided the cDNA or gDNA that made up the material.

Trimming took 0 bases from V and 5 from J, leaving 10 bases between them. Germline V gene sequence: CDR1 SGDLS, CDR2 YYNGEE. CDR3 length: 14 amino acids. The chain couples TRBV9 to TRBJ2-3, with D tentatively TRBD1 (5 bases). The receptor was derived from a woman in her sixties or seventies who had recovered from COVID-19. The sample was peripheral blood. In DNA, the CDR3 is TGTGCCAGCAGCGTAGGGGATAGGGGAGATACGCAGTATTTT. It is translated as CASSVGDRGDTQYF.